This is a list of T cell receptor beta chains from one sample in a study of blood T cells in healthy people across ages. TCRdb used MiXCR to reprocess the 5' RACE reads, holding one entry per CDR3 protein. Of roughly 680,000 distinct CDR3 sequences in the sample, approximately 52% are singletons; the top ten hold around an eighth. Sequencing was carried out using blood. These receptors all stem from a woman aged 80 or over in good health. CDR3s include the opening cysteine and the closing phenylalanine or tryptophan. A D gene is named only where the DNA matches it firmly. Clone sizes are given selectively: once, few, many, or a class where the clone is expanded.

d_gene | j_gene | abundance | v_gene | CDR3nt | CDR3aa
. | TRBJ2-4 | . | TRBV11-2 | TGTGCCAGCAGCTTAGCAGGGAGGGGGTCCAAAAACATTCAGTACTTC | CASSLAGRGSKNIQYF
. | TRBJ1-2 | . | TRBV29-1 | TGCAGCTATTCAAAGTCGGGACAAGTCTATGGCTACACCTTC | CSYSKSGQVYGYTF
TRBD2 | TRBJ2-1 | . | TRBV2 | TGTGCCAGTGACGATACTAGCGGGTACAATGAGCAGTTCTTC | CASDDTSGYNEQFF
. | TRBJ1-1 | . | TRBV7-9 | TGTGCCAGCAGCTTAGGTTCCGGGAGCTCGAACACTGAAGCTTTCTTT | CASSLGSGSSNTEAFF
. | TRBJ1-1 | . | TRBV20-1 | TGCAGCGTTGGGACCGGACGGAACACTGAAGCTTTCTTT | CSVGTGRNTEAFF
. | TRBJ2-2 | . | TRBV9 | TGTGCCAGCAGTCATATTAGCACCGGGGAGCTGTTTTTT | CASSHISTGELFF
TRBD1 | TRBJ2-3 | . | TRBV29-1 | TGCAGCGGGGGACAGGGACAAACAGATACGCAGTATTTT | CSGGQGQTDTQYF
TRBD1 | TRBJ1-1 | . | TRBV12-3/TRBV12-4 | TGTGCCAGCAGTTTAGGGCAGGGGGTCACTGAAGCTTTCTTT | CASSLGQGVTEAFF
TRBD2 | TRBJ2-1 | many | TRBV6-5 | TGTGCCAGCAGTTACTACCCGGGGAGGGACAATGAGCAGTTCTTC | CASSYYPGRDNEQFF
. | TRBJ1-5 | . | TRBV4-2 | TGTGCCGCAGGACCTGGGGACGATAGCAATCAGCCCCAGCATTTT | CAAGPGDDSNQPQHF
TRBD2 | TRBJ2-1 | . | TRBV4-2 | TGTGCCGGCAGCCCCACCTTAGCGGGAGGGATTAGCTCCTACAATGAGCAGTTCTTC | CAGSPTLAGGISSYNEQFF
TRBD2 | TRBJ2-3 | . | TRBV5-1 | TGCGCCAGCAGCTTAACGACTAGCGGGGGACTAGGGACGCAGTATTTT | CASSLTTSGGLGTQYF
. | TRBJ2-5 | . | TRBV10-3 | TGTGCCATCAGTGAGGGAGCGGGAGAGACCCAGTACTTC | CAISEGAGETQYF
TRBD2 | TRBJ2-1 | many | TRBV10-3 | TGTGCCAACAGAGCGGGAGGGCTCCACAATGAGCAGTTCTTC | CANRAGGLHNEQFF
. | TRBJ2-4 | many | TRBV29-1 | TGCAGCGTCCAAAGGGGAACCAAAAACATTCAGTACTTC | CSVQRGTKNIQYF
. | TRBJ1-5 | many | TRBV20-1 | TGCAGTGCTAAGGGACTACGGGATAGCAATCAGCCCCAGCATTTT | CSAKGLRDSNQPQHF
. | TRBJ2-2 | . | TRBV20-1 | TGCAGTGCTCCTCGGAGGGCAGACACCGGGGAGCTGTTTTTT | CSAPRRADTGELFF
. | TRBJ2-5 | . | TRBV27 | TGTGCCAGCAGTTTTCGGCAGAGCCAAGAGACCCAGTACTTC | CASSFRQSQETQYF
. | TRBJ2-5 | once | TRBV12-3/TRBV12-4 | TGTGCCAGCAGCCCGTTACTGGGGGCCCAAGAGACCCAGTACTTC | CASSPLLGAQETQYF
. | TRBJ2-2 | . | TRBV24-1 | TGTGCCACCAGTGATTTGCGGCCGACCGGGGAGCTGTTTTTT | CATSDLRPTGELFF
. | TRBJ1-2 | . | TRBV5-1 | TGCGCCAGCGGCCCCGACGGGACGATGGTGGGGAGCGGCTATGGCTACACCTTC | CASGPDGTMVGSGYGYTF
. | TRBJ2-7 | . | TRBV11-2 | TGTGCCAGCAGCTTAGAACCGGGACGCATCTGCGAGCAGTACTTC | CASSLEPGRICEQYF
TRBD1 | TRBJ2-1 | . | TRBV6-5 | TGTGCCAGCATGAGGACAGGGGTAATCAATGAGCAGTTCTTC | CASMRTGVINEQFF
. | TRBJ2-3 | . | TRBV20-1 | TGCAGTGCTAGTCGGGTTGTCCGGGATACGCAGTATTTT | CSASRVVRDTQYF
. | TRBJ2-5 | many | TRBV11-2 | TGTGCCAGCAGCTTAGTTTCTGGAGAGACCCAGTACTTC | CASSLVSGETQYF
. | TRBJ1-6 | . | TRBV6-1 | TGTGCCAGCAGTGTATTAGTGGATTCACCCCTCCACTTT | CASSVLVDSPLHF
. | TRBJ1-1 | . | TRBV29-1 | TGCAGCGCTCTGGGGGGGAACGGAATGAACACTGAAGCTTTCTTT | CSALGGNGMNTEAFF
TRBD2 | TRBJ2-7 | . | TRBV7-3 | TGTGCCAGCAGCTTAAGTCGCGGGAGAAGTACCTACGAGCAGTACTTC | CASSLSRGRSTYEQYF
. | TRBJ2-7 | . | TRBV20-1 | TGCAGTGCCCATGCGTCAGGGAGGCAGTACTTC | CSAHASGRQYF